This TCR beta chain is from a study of Graves' ophthalmopathy and Graves' hyperthyroidism. Study information: Stable hyperthyroidism meant no progression to ophthalmopathy within 18 months of follow-up.

Amplification from RNA transcripts yielded the TCR beta CDR3 regions. HTBI-primed first-round RT-PCR preceded second-round multiplex PCR. TCRdb called the multiplex PCR reads again in MiXCR, with one record for every CDR3 protein. The sample lists about 1.2 million distinct CDR3 sequences; less than 45% were seen once. Only newly diagnosed hyperthyroidism patients aged 18 to 65, with under 2 months' duration, were enrolled. No donor had other autoimmune disease, uncontrolled infection, pregnancy or lactation. Clinical symptoms, serum thyroxine, TRAb, thyroid ultrasound and orbital computed tomography were relied on for diagnosis. Trimming cost V 4 bases and J 3 bases, with 10 bases left between them. CDR3 size: 12 residues. Looked up from germline, CDR1 is SQVTM and CDR2 is ANQGSEA. This clonotype was detected many times.

This chain uses TRBV29-1 with TRBJ2-7; D possibly corresponds to TRBD1 (6 bases). This clonotype was sampled from an adult man with Graves' hyperthyroidism. The material sequenced was peripheral blood or thyroid tissue (not recorded which). CDR3 in DNA: TGCAGCGTTGTGGACAGCTTCTACGAGCAGTACTTC. Its translation is CSVVDSFYEQYF.